This TCR beta chain came from a study of shared clonotypes between healthy human individuals. Whole-study findings and limits: Clonotype sharing among donors was expected to depend on sequencing depth.

The CDR3 runs 13 residues. V lost 5 bases and J 1 base, leaving 8 bases between the germline ends. Germline CDR1 is SEHNR and CDR2 is FQNEAQ (reference sequence). Concerning this clone: What it binds is not known.

Sequenced by immunoSEQ multiplex PCR; TCRdb stores in-frame clones only, minus some. The repertoire holds about 1.1 million clones, roughly 80% seen once, with roughly 0.83% in the top ten. What was sequenced was memory CD4+ T cells from PBMCs. Subset in this sample: CD45RA-negative fraction. This TCR was sampled from a man aged 18 to 30 in good health. Some clones in this sample may be carry-over from other donors' samples. The chain combines TRBV7-9 with TRBJ2-5; possibly TRBD1 for D (6 bases). The CDR3 DNA sequence: TGTGCCAGCAGCACGGACAGCCAAGAGACCCAGTACTTC. Residues: CASSTDSQETQYF.